The sequence of this T cell receptor (beta chain) was determined in a study of T-cell memory formation after mild COVID-19. This clonotype showed up just a few times. TCRdb called the 5' RACE reads again in MiXCR, with one record for every CDR3 protein. The sample has roughly 150,000 distinct CDR3 sequences, about 15% seen once. Per germline, CDR1 SGHAT and CDR2 FQNNGV. The CDR3 runs 15 residues. Trimming took 5 bases from V and 4 from J; bases not matched to a gene: 6. The genes are TRBV11-2 and TRBJ2-5; 11 bases align to TRBD2. This TCR derives from an adult woman who had mild COVID-19 (a few samples of this study predate the infection). Cell type and time point are not known. Sequences were obtained from PBMCs or a T cell subset sorted from them (not recorded which). CDR3 sequence: CASSLTSGRPETQYF. The CDR3 DNA is TGTGCCAGCAGCCTTACTAGCGGGAGACCAGAGACCCAGTACTTC. The entire variable domain, with the rest obtained from reference TRBV11-2 and TRBJ2-5, is as follows: EAGVAQSPRYKIIEKRQSVAFWCNPISGHATLYWYQQILGQGPKLLIQFQNNGVVDDSQLPKDRFSAERLKGVDSTLKIQPAKLEDSAVYLCASSLTSGRPETQYFGPGTRLLVL.